Each of the 20 T cell receptor beta chains below was sequenced from the same sample in a study of blood T cell repertoires in COVID-19. Generated by immunoSEQ multiplex PCR, the TCRdb table keeps only in-frame clones and is missing some. The sample shows about 180,000 clones, 89% of them seen only once. Sequencing input: peripheral blood. The receptors derive from a man between 18 and 29 years old who had recovered from COVID-19.

The CDR3 bases are TGTGCCAGCAGCCTAGCGGGAGTAAACACCGGGGAGCTGTTTTTT. This translates into CASSLAGVNTGELFF. The chain employs TRBV28 and TRBJ2-2, with 10 bases fitting TRBD2. The germline V gene has CDR1 MDHEN and CDR2 SYDVKM. The junction had 3 bases not matched to a gene; V was cut back by 6 bases and J by 2 bases. This CDR3 has 15 residues.

The rearrangement joins TRBV6-5 to TRBJ2-7; D is unclear. V shed 2 bases and J shed 3 bases, with 17 bases lying between them. Germline lookup yields CDR1 MNHEY and CDR2 SVGAGI. This CDR3 has 16 residues. Here the CDR3 reads CASSYARDFTVYEQYF. The CDR3 DNA reads TGTGCCAGCAGTTACGCCCGAGACTTCACCGTCTACGAGCAGTACTTC.

The chain combines TRBV30 with TRBJ2-5, with D tentatively TRBD1 (6 bases). Germline CDR1 is GTSNPN and CDR2 is SVGIG (reference sequence). The CDR3 sequence is 14 residues long. V was cut by 0 bases and J by 4 bases, with 12 bases left in between. This CDR3 reads CAWSVQGIGETQYF. The CDR3 DNA sequence: TGTGCCTGGAGTGTTCAGGGGATCGGAGAGACCCAGTACTTC.

The chain employs TRBV19 and TRBJ2-3, with 8 positions matching TRBD1. The germline CDR1 and CDR2 sequences are LNHDA and SQIVND (reference sequence). Trimming took 3 bases from V and 0 from J; bases not matched to a gene: 8. The CDR3 spans 17 residues. Here the CDR3 reads CASSIRRQGISTDTQYF. CDR3 in DNA: TGTGCCAGTAGTATCCGTCGACAGGGGATTAGCACAGATACGCAGTATTTT. Looking up the rest from reference TRBV19 and TRBJ2-3 gives the full variable domain: DGGITQSPKYLFRKEGQNVTLSCEQNLNHDAMYWYRQDPGQGLRLIYYSQIVNDFQKGDIAEGYSVSREKKESFPLTVTSAQKNPTAFYLCASSIRRQGISTDTQYFGPGTRLTVL.

The V and J genes are TRBV18 and TRBJ2-1, with D possibly being TRBD2 (7 bases). Germline loops: CDR1 KGHSH, CDR2 LQKENI. This CDR3 spans 18 amino acids. V lost 6 bases, J lost 0 bases, and 21 bases lay in between. The CDR3: CASSHGRGGSSSYNEQFF. Written as DNA, the CDR3 is TGTGCCAGCTCTCATGGTAGGGGGGGGAGTAGCTCCTACAATGAGCAGTTCTTC.

The chain joins TRBV5-8 to TRBJ1-2, with D possibly being TRBD1 (6 bases). The CDR3 extends over 15 amino acids. Per germline, CDR1 SGHTS and CDR2 YDEGEE. V lost 5 bases and J lost 0, with 14 bases in between. The chain's CDR3 is CASRGALSANYGYTF. The CDR3 coding sequence is TGTGCCAGCAGGGGGGCGTTATCGGCTAACTATGGCTACACCTTC.

V gene TRBV4-1 combines with J gene TRBJ1-1; weak D call: TRBD1 (5 bases). V was clipped by 4 bases and J by 12 bases, with 18 bases between them. Germline V gene sequence: CDR1 MGHRA, CDR2 YSYEKL. The CDR3 has 13 residues. CDR3 coding DNA: TGCGCCAGCAGCCTCACGGAGACAGCTGCGACTTTCTTT. Translated, it gives CASSLTETAATFF.

This chain joins TRBV10-2 and TRBJ1-5; D is perhaps TRBD1 (5 bases). With 4 bases removed from V and 9 bases from J, the gap between germline ends came to 22 bases. Germline CDR1 is WSHSY and CDR2 is SAAADI. This CDR3 has 16 residues. The CDR3 loop reads CASSGTSQGNIGPQHF. CDR3 coding DNA: TGCGCCAGCAGTGGGACGTCCCAGGGAAATATTGGGCCCCAGCATTTT.

The V call is TRBV28, the J call TRBJ1-3; D might be TRBD1 (6 bases). V lost 4 bases to trimming and J lost 2 bases, with 12 bases between them. The CDR3 sequence is 15 residues long. Germline V gene sequence: CDR1 MDHEN, CDR2 SYDVKM. Written as DNA, the CDR3 is TGTGCCAGCAGTTCCCCGGGGGGGCCTGGAAACACCATATATTTT. This codes for CASSSPGGPGNTIYF.

This chain links TRBV9 with TRBJ2-1; possibly TRBD2 for D (5 bases). The CDR3 has 15 amino acids. Germline V gene sequence: CDR1 SGDLS, CDR2 YYNGEE. Trimming stripped 1 base from V and 1 base from J, with 9 bases between. The CDR3 loop reads CASSVMGSSYNEQFF. The CDR3 DNA reads TGTGCCAGCAGCGTAATGGGGAGTTCCTACAATGAGCAGTTCTTC.

V gene TRBV7-2 combines with J gene TRBJ2-7, with D hard to call. Trimming cost V 2 bases and J 6 bases, with 11 bases left between them. This CDR3 contains 13 residues. CDR1 is SGHTA, CDR2 FQGNSA, per germline. The CDR3 bases are TGTGCCAGCAGCTTAATATCAGGTCCCGAGCAGTACTTC. It is translated as CASSLISGPEQYF. Combining the CDR3 with reference TRBV7-2 and TRBJ2-7 gives the whole variable domain GAGVSQSPSNKVTEKGKDVELRCDPISGHTALYWYRQSLGQGLEFLIYFQGNSAPDKSGLPSDRFSAERTGGSVSTLTIQRTQQEDSAVYLCASSLISGPEQYFGPGTRLTVT.

The chain is built from TRBV9 and TRBJ2-1, with 9 bases matching TRBD2. The CDR3 runs to 15 residues. J gave up 6 bases and V 3 bases, and 7 bases lay outside the gene matches. Germline assignment: CDR1 SGDLS and CDR2 YYNGEE. CDR3: CASSAIAGAVNEQFF. The CDR3 DNA sequence: TGTGCCAGCAGCGCTATAGCGGGAGCCGTCAATGAGCAGTTCTTC.

This clone is deemed medium-sized. The sample has other DNA sequences that encode this CDR3 too. The rearrangement links TRBV30 to TRBJ1-5, with D perhaps TRBD1 (6 bases). This CDR3 is 13 amino acids long. V was clipped by 2 bases and J by 2 bases, with 7 bases between them. CDR1 is GTSNPN and CDR2 is SVGIG in the germline V gene (reference sequence). This chain's CDR3 is CAWSPGGNQPQHF. The CDR3 coding sequence is TGTGCCTGGAGTCCAGGGGGCAATCAGCCCCAGCATTTT. The whole variable domain, filled in from reference TRBV30 and TRBJ1-5, reads SQTIHQWPATLVQPVGSPLSLECTVEGTSNPNLYWYRQAAGRGLQLLFYSVGIGQISSEVPQNLSASRPQDRQFILSSKKLLLSDSGFYLCAWSPGGNQPQHFGDGTRLSIL.

This chain links TRBV4-3 with TRBJ1-2, with D uncertain. Looked up from germline, CDR1 is LGHNA and CDR2 is YSLEER. V was trimmed by 0 bases and J by 4 bases, leaving 15 bases between them. The CDR3 is made up of 16 amino acids. In DNA form, the CDR3 reads TGCGCCAGCAGCCAAGACGTTAGCGGGGATGGCTATGGCTACACCTTC. Protein sequence: CASSQDVSGDGYGYTF.

V usage is TRBV5-1 and J usage is TRBJ2-1; weak D call: TRBD1 (7 bases). V gave up 3 bases and J gave up 7 bases, with 14 bases separating them. CDR3 length equals 14 residues. Germline V gives CDR1 SGHRS, CDR2 YFSETQ. CDR3 sequence: CASSSSQGGNEQFF. The DNA of the CDR3 is TGCGCCAGCAGCTCTTCCCAGGGGGGAAATGAGCAGTTCTTC.

V gene TRBV19 combines with J gene TRBJ2-2; tentatively, D is TRBD2 (6 bases). Germline CDR1 is LNHDA and CDR2 is SQIVND (reference sequence). Trimming left V 7 bases short and J 5 bases short, with 11 bases between. CDR3 length: 13 amino acids. Here the CDR3 DNA reads TGTGCCAGTAAAGTAGGGACTACCGGGGAGCTGTTTTTT. It specifies CASKVGTTGELFF.

V usage is TRBV2 and J usage is TRBJ1-6; D is unresolved. Germline assignment: CDR1 SNHLY and CDR2 FYNNEI. CDR3 size: 15 residues. Trimming removed 2 bases at V and 0 bases at J, with 5 bases between. This CDR3 is CASSERSSYNSPLHF. The DNA for the CDR3 is TGTGCCAGCAGTGAAAGGAGCTCCTATAATTCACCCCTCCACTTT.

The V and J genes are TRBV7-9 and TRBJ2-1, with D possibly matching TRBD1 (5 bases). Germline loops: CDR1 SEHNR, CDR2 FQNEAQ (reference sequence). V lost 5 bases and J lost 0, with 14 bases in between. The CDR3 is 16 amino acids. The CDR3 region is CASSPQGLSSYNEQFF. CDR3 sequence (DNA): TGTGCCAGCAGCCCCCAGGGCCTGAGCTCCTACAATGAGCAGTTCTTC.

The chain employs TRBV6-5 and TRBJ2-2, with TRBD1 as a possible D gene (6 bases). The CDR3 contains 15 residues. Trimming stripped 6 bases from V and 2 bases from J, with 13 bases between. Per the germline V gene, CDR1 is MNHEY and CDR2 is SVGAGI. CDR3 in DNA: TGTGCCAGCAGCGGGAAAGGGGGAAACACCGGGGAGCTGTTTTTT. As protein: CASSGKGGNTGELFF.

This rearrangement joins TRBV9 to TRBJ2-1, with D perhaps TRBD1 (6 bases). Germline CDR1 reads SGDLS; CDR2 reads YYNGEE. This CDR3 region has 14 residues. With 4 bases removed from V and 8 bases from J, the gap between germline ends came to 16 bases. CDR3 DNA: TGTGCCAGCAGCCAGGGGCGCCTCGACTATGAGCAGTTCTTC. Translating gives CASSQGRLDYEQFF.